These 28 T cell receptor beta chains share one sample of origin, sequenced in a study of blood T cell repertoires in COVID-19. Repertoires were generated with immunoSEQ multiplex PCR, while TCRdb's copy carries only in-frame clones and drops some. The sample includes 160,000 or so clones, about 86% of them seen just once. Sequencing was carried out using peripheral blood. Receptor source: a woman aged 70-85 years with COVID-19, enrolled during active disease.

The rearrangement links TRBV18 to TRBJ1-2; D is perhaps TRBD1 (6 bases). The CDR3 runs to 16 residues. The germline V gene encodes CDR1 KGHSH and CDR2 LQKENI. With 3 bases removed from V and 8 bases from J, the gap between germline ends came to 22 bases. CDR3 loop: CASSPGRDTLAGGYTF. Here the CDR3 DNA reads TGTGCCAGCTCACCGGGGAGGGACACTCTCGCCGGAGGCTACACCTTC.

The chain is built from TRBV9 and TRBJ2-5; D not certain. Germline-derived CDR1 and CDR2 are SGDLS and YYNGEE. V was clipped by 0 bases and J by 4 bases, with 13 bases between them. CDR3 size: 15 residues. CDR3 coding DNA: TGTGCCAGCAGCGTAGGGTCCTTTGGGCGAGAGACCCAGTACTTC. This gives the protein CASSVGSFGRETQYF.

The chain uses TRBV18 and TRBJ2-7, with 9 bases aligning to TRBD2. This CDR3 comprises 16 residues. Germline CDR1 reads KGHSH; CDR2 reads LQKENI. Trimming at V came to 0 bases and at J to 4 bases, leaving 7 bases not matched to a gene. The CDR3 bases are TGTGCCAGCTCACCACCCGGCGGGGGGGCCATGTACGAGCAGTACTTC. This encodes CASSPPGGGAMYEQYF.

The chain recombines TRBV28 with TRBJ1-2; D gene uncertain. CDR3 length: 15 residues. The V gene's germline CDR1 is MDHEN and CDR2 SYDVKM. Trimming shortened V by 7 bases and J by 1 base, and 16 bases separated the two germline ends. The CDR3 DNA sequence: TGTGCCAGCACCCCTTGGGGAGAGAGTAACTATGGCTACACCTTC. This translates into CASTPWGESNYGYTF.

The chain uses TRBV5-5 and TRBJ1-6, with TRBD1 matching over 8 bases. This CDR3 region has 15 residues. In germline, CDR1 is SGHKS, CDR2 YYEKEE (reference sequence). After removal of 4 bases from V and 10 bases from J, the junction contained 10 bases not matched to a gene. The CDR3 sequence is CASSEGQGQWSPLHF. The CDR3 coding sequence is TGTGCCAGCAGCGAAGGACAGGGTCAATGGTCACCCCTCCACTTT.

The genes are TRBV28 and TRBJ1-1, with a possible D match to TRBD1 (5 bases). Trimming shortened V by 10 bases and J by 5 bases, and 20 bases separated the two germline ends. CDR3 length: 14 residues. Germline CDR1 is MDHEN and CDR2 is SYDVKM. In DNA, the CDR3 is TGTGCCACCACAAGGGGAGGGCTCAGGACTGAAGCTTTCTTT. Its translation: CATTRGGLRTEAFF.

The chain combines TRBV18 with TRBJ1-1; 7 positions match TRBD1. This CDR3 is 15 amino acids long. The germline V gene encodes CDR1 KGHSH and CDR2 LQKENI. V trimming: 2 bases; J trimming: 4 bases; junction bases outside the gene matches: 7. CDR3 sequence: CASSPGSGGLTEAFF. In DNA, the CDR3 is TGTGCCAGCTCACCAGGGTCAGGGGGACTCACTGAAGCTTTCTTT. The entire variable domain, with the rest obtained from reference TRBV18 and TRBJ1-1, is as follows: NAGVMQNPRHLVRRRGQEARLRCSPMKGHSHVYWYRQLPEEGLKFMVYLQKENIIDESGMPKERFSAEFPKEGPSILRIQQVVRGDSAAYFCASSPGSGGLTEAFFGQGTRLTVV.

This chain uses TRBV6-4 with TRBJ2-5; TRBD2 is a possible D gene (5 bases). The CDR3 covers 16 residues. V was shortened by 5 bases and J by 4 bases, with 20 bases between the two germline ends. Germline CDR1 and CDR2: MRHNA and SNTAGT. The CDR3 reads CASSPGLNIRAETQYF. DNA for the CDR3: TGTGCCAGCAGTCCCGGACTTAATATTCGAGCAGAGACCCAGTACTTC.

The chain combines TRBV3-1 (or the pseudogene TRBV3-2) with TRBJ2-2; D not resolved. CDR1 and CDR2 (germline): LGHDT, YNNKEL (reference sequence). The CDR3 is 15 residues long. V lost 1 base and J lost 4, with 10 bases in between. In DNA form, the CDR3 reads TGTGCCAGCAGCCAAGGTAGGCAGCGCACCGGGGAGCTGTTTTTT. Encoded protein: CASSQGRQRTGELFF.

This clone was counted a single time. The V call is TRBV28, the J call TRBJ1-5; no definite D call. Germline V gives CDR1 MDHEN, CDR2 SYDVKM. V lost 2 bases to trimming and J lost 9 bases, with 11 bases between them. This CDR3 has 13 amino acids. CDR3 DNA sequence: TGTGCCAGCAGTTTACGAGGAACCGTGCCCCAGCATTTT. Amino acids: CASSLRGTVPQHF.

This chain joins TRBV9 and TRBJ1-2; TRBD1 is a possible D gene (6 bases). Germline CDR1 SGDLS, CDR2 YYNGEE. This CDR3 has 13 residues. V lost 0 bases, J lost 8 bases, and 11 bases lay in between. The DNA of the CDR3 is TGTGCCAGCAGCGTAGGGGCAGGGGACGGCTACACCTTC. This codes for CASSVGAGDGYTF.

This sequence joins TRBV9 and TRBJ2-2; a weak D match, TRBD2 (5 bases). CDR3 length: 14 amino acids. Trimming took 3 bases from V and 6 from J, leaving 12 bases between them. Germline values: CDR1 SGDLS, CDR2 YYNGEE. CDR3 region: CASSALLASGELFF. The DNA of the CDR3 is TGTGCCAGCAGCGCTTTGCTAGCTTCCGGGGAGCTGTTTTTT.

V is TRBV6-6 and J is TRBJ1-2; 8 bases fit TRBD1. This CDR3 spans 14 amino acids. CDR1 is MNHNY, CDR2 SVGAGI, per germline (reference sequence). Trimming took 7 bases from V and 6 from J; bases not matched to a gene: 10. CDR3 region: CASISSDRENGYTF. CDR3 sequence (DNA): TGTGCCAGCATCTCCTCGGACAGGGAAAATGGCTACACCTTC.

The chain employs TRBV27 and TRBJ2-2; 15 bases align to TRBD2. The J segment lost 7 bases and the V segment lost 10 bases, leaving 7 bases of the junction unmatched. The CDR3 spans 15 residues. Germline V gene sequence: CDR1 MNHEY, CDR2 SMNVEV (reference sequence). CDR3 bases: TGTGCCACCGGACTAGCGGGGGGGCCGGGCGGGGAGCTGTTTTTT. It yields the protein CATGLAGGPGGELFF.

The chain joins TRBV7-9 to TRBJ2-5; D perhaps matches TRBD1 (5 bases). Germline loops: CDR1 SEHNR, CDR2 FQNEAQ (reference sequence). Trimming took 5 bases from V and 1 from J, leaving 11 bases between them. The CDR3 is made up of 14 amino acids. CDR3 coding DNA: TGTGCCAGCAGCCATAGACAGACCCAAGAGACCCAGTACTTC. Protein: CASSHRQTQETQYF.

This clone was seen just once. The J gene is TRBJ2-2, the V gene TRBV11-3, with 11 bases lining up with TRBD2. CDR3 size: 15 residues. Germline CDR1 SGHNT, CDR2 YENEEA. After removal of 3 bases from V and 7 bases from J, the junction contained 4 bases not matched to a gene. The CDR3 nucleotides are TGTGCCAGCAGCTTTAGCGGGGGGGGCCTCGGGGAGCTGTTTTTT. Its protein product is CASSFSGGGLGELFF.

This sequence joins TRBV6-2 or TRBV6-3 and TRBJ2-1; TRBD1 matches at 10 bases. J lost 5 bases, V lost 2 bases, and 3 bases had no gene match. Germline V gene sequence: CDR1 MNHEY, CDR2 SVGEGT. The CDR3 extends over 15 amino acids. The CDR3 loop is CASSYGGTGDNEQFF. CDR3 in DNA: TGTGCCAGCAGTTACGGCGGGACAGGGGACAATGAGCAGTTCTTC.

The rearrangement links TRBV30 to TRBJ2-3; maybe TRBD1 (5 bases). This CDR3 has 14 residues. Germline V gene sequence: CDR1 GTSNPN, CDR2 SVGIG (reference sequence). Trimming removed 2 bases from V and 0 bases from J, with 9 bases in between. The CDR3 DNA sequence: TGTGCCTGGAGTCCAGGGATTAGCACAGATACGCAGTATTTT. As protein: CAWSPGISTDTQYF. Together with reference TRBV30 and TRBJ2-3, the CDR3 gives the full variable domain: SQTIHQWPATLVQPVGSPLSLECTVEGTSNPNLYWYRQAAGRGLQLLFYSVGIGQISSEVPQNLSASRPQDRQFILSSKKLLLSDSGFYLCAWSPGISTDTQYFGPGTRLTVL.

The rearrangement joins TRBV6-5 to TRBJ1-1; D uncertain. The germline V and J ends were trimmed by 6 bases and 1 base, with 15 bases remaining between them. This CDR3 comprises 15 residues. Germline assignment: CDR1 MNHEY and CDR2 SVGAGI. Here the CDR3 reads CASRAVEVRNTEAFF. DNA for the CDR3: TGTGCCAGCAGGGCAGTTGAGGTTCGGAACACTGAAGCTTTCTTT.

The gene calls are TRBV19 and TRBJ1-2; the match to TRBD1 covers 7 bases. After removal of 7 bases from V and 6 bases from J, the junction contained 17 bases not matched to a gene. This CDR3 has 16 residues. CDR1 is LNHDA, CDR2 SQIVND, per germline (reference sequence). The CDR3 DNA reads as TGTGCCAGTAACCCGACAGGGAGCGGGGGGAGTCATGGCTACACCTTC. Protein sequence: CASNPTGSGGSHGYTF.

This clone has just a few counts. V usage is TRBV30 and J usage is TRBJ1-1; D remains ambiguous. Trimming cost V 1 base and J 0 bases, with 6 bases left between them. This CDR3 comprises 13 residues. Germline V CDR1 and CDR2: GTSNPN, SVGIG (reference sequence). The CDR3 sequence: CAWSGKLNTEAFF. In nucleotides, the CDR3 is TGTGCCTGGAGTGGAAAGCTGAACACTGAAGCTTTCTTT.

This chain joins TRBV10-3 and TRBJ1-6; D gene uncertain. V gave up 6 bases and J gave up 7 bases, with 10 bases separating them. Looked up from germline, CDR1 is ENHRY and CDR2 is SYGVKD. The CDR3 is made up of 13 amino acids. Here the CDR3 reads CAIRAGGNSPLHF. DNA for the CDR3: TGTGCCATCAGGGCAGGCGGGAATTCACCCCTCCACTTT.

The chain is built from TRBV3-1 (or the pseudogene TRBV3-2) and TRBJ1-4; D gene unclear. The V end was cut by 0 bases, the J end by 5 bases, with 13 bases between. Germline-derived CDR1 and CDR2 are LGHDT and YNNKEL (reference sequence). The CDR3 covers 16 residues. For the CDR3, the DNA is TGTGCCAGCAGCCAAGATCGGAGAAGCCAGAATGAAAAACTGTTTTTT. The encoded protein is CASSQDRRSQNEKLFF.

The rearrangement joins TRBV18 to TRBJ1-2; 8 bases fit TRBD1. CDR1 is KGHSH and CDR2 is LQKENI in the germline V gene. With V trimmed by 1 base and J by 6 bases, 22 bases remained unmatched. The CDR3 runs 20 residues. The CDR3 here is CASSPRYRRFGDRGSDGYTF. The CDR3 DNA reads TGTGCCAGCTCACCACGGTACCGTCGATTCGGTGACAGGGGAAGCGATGGCTACACCTTC.

The J gene is TRBJ2-3, the V gene TRBV5-1; TRBD1 agrees at 7 bases. J lost 2 bases, V lost 2 bases, and 14 bases had no gene match. Germline assignment: CDR1 SGHRS and CDR2 YFSETQ. The CDR3 runs to 18 residues. CDR3 coding DNA: TGCGCCAGCAGCTTACCCAGAACAGGGGCCTTTAACACAGATACGCAGTATTTT. Translating it yields CASSLPRTGAFNTDTQYF.

The chain links TRBV28 to TRBJ2-7; D is possibly TRBD2 (6 bases). CDR3 size: 12 residues. Germline CDR1 reads MDHEN; CDR2 reads SYDVKM. The V and J ends lost 7 bases and 5 bases respectively, with 12 bases between them. The CDR3 sequence: CASTTRLDEQYF. The DNA of the CDR3 is TGTGCCAGCACTACTAGACTAGACGAGCAGTACTTC.

The rearrangement uses TRBV6-4 and TRBJ1-1; 9 bases are shared with TRBD1. The CDR3 has 14 residues. Unmatched junction bases numbered 10, after V lost 2 bases and J lost 12 bases. Germline V gene lookup returns CDR1 MRHNA and CDR2 SNTAGT. CDR3 in DNA: TGTGCCAGCAGTGACGGGGTGACAGGGGGGAACTCTTTCTTT. It is translated as CASSDGVTGGNSFF.

The chain joins TRBV29-1 to TRBJ1-2; maybe TRBD1 (6 bases). This CDR3 region has 12 residues. Germline V gene data show CDR1 as SQVTM and CDR2 as ANQGSEA. Between the trimmed V and J ends, which lost 8 bases and 9 bases, there was a span of 19 bases. As DNA, the CDR3 is TGCAGCATCCGAGGGGGGGAGGGTAGCTACACCTTC. This codes for CSIRGGEGSYTF.